One and the same sample provided the 29 T cell receptor beta chains below, sequenced in a study of siplizumab effects on memory and regulatory T cells. TCRdb's copy holds only in-frame clones and misses some; the assay was immunoSEQ multiplex PCR. Of about 97,000 clones listed, roughly 90% are singletons. The source material was CD4+ T cells sorted from blood. Source of these receptors: a human donor in good health.

The chain combines TRBV6-5 with TRBJ2-7; TRBD2 agrees at 8 bases. This CDR3 comprises 11 residues. The germline V gene encodes CDR1 MNHEY and CDR2 SVGAGI. V was pared by 10 bases and J by 5 bases, with 4 bases of the junction left unmatched. CDR3 nucleotide sequence: TGTGCCACCGCGGGGGGTCACGAGCAGTACTTC. Translated, it gives CATAGGHEQYF.

The chain combines TRBV27 with TRBJ2-5; 10 bases line up with TRBD2. The CDR3 is made up of 16 amino acids. Trimming removed 3 bases from V and 5 bases from J; junction bases left unmatched: 9. Germline loops: CDR1 MNHEY, CDR2 SMNVEV (reference sequence). CDR3 bases: TGTGCCAGCAGTTTGCGGCTAGCGGGAGTCCGGGAGACCCAGTACTTC. Its protein is CASSLRLAGVRETQYF.

This rearrangement joins TRBV11-1 to TRBJ2-7, with 8 positions matching TRBD1. J lost 2 bases, V lost 1 base, and 4 bases had no gene match. This CDR3 comprises 15 residues. CDR1 is SGHAT and CDR2 is FQDESV in the germline V gene (reference sequence). The DNA of the CDR3 is TGTGCCAGCAGCTTAGGACCACAGGGGGCCTACGAGCAGTACTTC. Protein: CASSLGPQGAYEQYF.

This chain joins TRBV5-8 and TRBJ1-2, with D uncertain. Trimming took 5 bases from V and 6 from J, leaving 11 bases between them. The CDR3 runs to 12 residues. The germline gives CDR1 SGHTS, CDR2 YDEGEE. CDR3 bases: TGTGCCAGCAGTGCTCGGGTTCATGGCTACACCTTC. Protein: CASSARVHGYTF.

This chain connects TRBV19 to TRBJ2-5; 15 bases agree with TRBD2. The tail of the sequence fits TRBJ2-7 better, so the J call may be wrong. This CDR3 has 16 amino acids. The germline gives CDR1 LNHDA, CDR2 SQIVND (reference sequence). The CDR3 region has the DNA TGTGCCAGTAGTATCGGACTAGCGGGAGGGCCCTACGAGCAGTACTTC. As protein: CASSIGLAGGPYEQYF.

The rearrangement joins TRBV28 to TRBJ2-3; 7 bases are shared with TRBD2. This CDR3 has 15 residues. Per germline, CDR1 MDHEN and CDR2 SYDVKM. With V trimmed by 4 bases and J by 2 bases, 6 bases remained unmatched. The CDR3 DNA sequence: TGTGCCAGCAGTTCGGCGGGGGAATACACAGATACGCAGTATTTT. Protein product: CASSSAGEYTDTQYF.

CDR3 sequence: CASSSTMNEQFF. The CDR3 bases are TGTGCCAGCAGCTCCACTATGAATGAGCAGTTCTTC. This chain connects TRBV5-4 to TRBJ2-1; D is uncertain. The CDR3 spans 12 residues. The germline gives CDR1 SGHNT, CDR2 YYREEE (reference sequence). V lost 3 bases and J lost 7, with 8 bases in between.

This clone was detected a few times. The chain has TRBV10-3 and TRBJ2-3; no definite D call. CDR3 length: 12 residues. V was pared by 7 bases and J by 1 base, with 6 bases between. In germline, CDR1 is ENHRY, CDR2 SYGVKD. In DNA form, the CDR3 reads TGTGCCATCAACCGGGGCACAGATACGCAGTATTTT. The encoded protein is CAINRGTDTQYF.

The chain has TRBV4-2 and TRBJ2-1, with 11 bases fitting TRBD2. The germline V gene encodes CDR1 LGHNA and CDR2 YNFKEQ. This CDR3 has 20 amino acids. The V and J ends lost 1 base and 0 bases, in that order; junction bases with no gene match: 11. CDR3 sequence: CASSQARTSGSGSSYNEQFF. Written as DNA, the CDR3 is TGTGCCAGCAGCCAAGCCAGGACTAGCGGGTCAGGGAGCTCCTACAATGAGCAGTTCTTC.

This chain connects TRBV4-2 to TRBJ1-2; unclear D gene. The ends were cut back, 0 bases at V and 0 bases at J, with 8 bases in the middle. Looked up from germline, CDR1 is LGHNA and CDR2 is YNFKEQ. The CDR3 runs to 15 residues. For the CDR3, the DNA is TGTGCCAGCAGCCAAGAAGCCAGGCCTAACTATGGCTACACCTTC. This encodes CASSQEARPNYGYTF.

CDR3 loop: CASSLTLGQGADTQYF. The DNA of the CDR3 is TGTGCCAGCAGCTTGACGCTAGGACAGGGTGCAGATACGCAGTATTTT. The chain carries TRBV5-4 and TRBJ2-3; 8 bases fit TRBD1. The CDR3 runs to 16 residues. Trimming at V came to 1 base and at J to 4 bases, leaving 8 bases not matched to a gene. Germline lookup yields CDR1 SGHNT and CDR2 YYREEE (reference sequence).

This sequence joins TRBV6-1 and TRBJ2-1; TRBD2 aligns across 9 bases. There are 14 residues in the CDR3. Trimming removed 2 bases from V and 9 bases from J; junction bases left unmatched: 5. The germline V gene has CDR1 MNHNS and CDR2 SASEGT. The CDR3 coding sequence is TGTGCCAGCAGTGAATTAGCGGGAGAAGGTGAGCAGTTCTTC. Amino acids: CASSELAGEGEQFF.

V gene TRBV7-6 combines with J gene TRBJ2-3; D is unclear. CDR1 SGHVS and CDR2 FNYEAQ come from the germline V gene. V was trimmed by 10 bases and J by 3 bases, leaving 8 bases between them. The length of the CDR3 is 11 residues. The CDR3: CATSNTDTQYF. CDR3 nucleotide sequence: TGTGCCACCTCAAATACAGATACGCAGTATTTT.

The chain uses TRBV29-1 and TRBJ1-1; no reliable D call. CDR1 and CDR2 (germline): SQVTM, ANQGSEA. V was trimmed by 3 bases and J by 3 bases, leaving 8 bases between them. The length of the CDR3 is 12 residues. This CDR3 reads CSVDRDYTEAFF. The CDR3 nucleotides read TGCAGCGTTGATCGGGATTACACTGAAGCTTTCTTT.

The chain links TRBV25-1 to TRBJ2-3; the match to TRBD1 covers 8 bases. The CDR3 length is 14 residues. V trimming: 4 bases; J trimming: 5 bases; junction bases outside the gene matches: 5. Germline values: CDR1 MGHDK, CDR2 SYGVNS. CDR3 amino acids: CASSAFGQGDTQYF. In DNA form, the CDR3 reads TGTGCCAGCAGTGCATTTGGACAGGGAGATACGCAGTATTTT.

The chain joins TRBV27 to TRBJ2-3, with D perhaps assigned TRBD1 or TRBD2 (5 bases each). This CDR3 has 17 amino acids. Trimming removed 5 bases at V and 3 bases at J, with 21 bases between. The germline V gene encodes CDR1 MNHEY and CDR2 SMNVEV (reference sequence). This CDR3 reads CASSPIKGRLSTDTQYF. CDR3 in DNA: TGTGCCAGCAGTCCGATCAAGGGACGGCTATCGACAGATACGCAGTATTTT.

The rearrangement links TRBV7-3 to TRBJ1-2, with no clear D. CDR1 is SGHTA and CDR2 is FQGTGA in the germline V gene. The CDR3 covers 14 residues. Trimming took 3 bases from V and 6 from J, leaving 14 bases between them. The CDR3 region has the DNA TGTGCCAGCAGCTTCTCAGGCGACCCCCATGGCTACACCTTC. It codes for CASSFSGDPHGYTF.

The V gene is TRBV28, the J gene TRBJ1-6, with D unclear. Germline values: CDR1 MDHEN, CDR2 SYDVKM. Trimming stripped 7 bases from V and 7 bases from J, with 17 bases between. The CDR3 has 15 amino acids. The CDR3 bases are TGTGCCAGCATTGGAGGCCGCCCCGTCAATTCACCCCTCCACTTT. Translating it yields CASIGGRPVNSPLHF.

The chain recombines TRBV5-6 with TRBJ1-5; 7 nucleotides line up with TRBD1. The CDR3 runs 15 residues. From germline, CDR1 is SGHDT and CDR2 YYEEEE. V shed 3 bases, J shed 5 bases, and the junction held 8 bases outside the gene matches. CDR3 DNA sequence: TGTGCCAGCAGCTCGACAGGGAGGCGAGATCAGCCCCAGCATTTT. Encoded protein: CASSSTGRRDQPQHF.

With respect to this clone: One junction end disagrees with the germline gene, perhaps due to a read error. The chain employs TRBV7-2 and TRBJ2-7; D is ambiguous. The CDR3 has 14 residues. Germline lookup yields CDR1 SGHTA and CDR2 FQGNSA. This CDR3 reads CASSPPDGTYAQYF. Written as DNA, the CDR3 is TGTGCCAGCAGCCCACCCGACGGAACCTACGCGCAGTACTTC.

The rearrangement links TRBV9 to TRBJ2-3; 7 nucleotides agree with TRBD1. The CDR3 extends over 15 amino acids. Germline loops: CDR1 SGDLS, CDR2 YYNGEE. The V gene end was trimmed by 3 bases and the J gene end by 2 bases; junction bases not matched to a gene: 6. DNA for the CDR3: TGTGCCAGCAGCGCACAGGGGATTTACACAGATACGCAGTATTTT. This codes for CASSAQGIYTDTQYF.

The chain is built from TRBV19 and TRBJ1-5; unclear D gene. Germline V gene lookup returns CDR1 LNHDA and CDR2 SQIVND (reference sequence). The V end lost 0 bases, the J end lost 7 bases, and 13 bases lay between the germline ends. The CDR3 sequence is 15 residues long. The CDR3 DNA sequence: TGTGCCAGTAGTATAGACCTCGACGGAGGCCAGCCCCAGCATTTT. Translation: CASSIDLDGGQPQHF.

The J gene is TRBJ2-7, the V gene TRBV5-1; 7 bases fit TRBD1. Germline CDR1 is SGHRS and CDR2 is YFSETQ. V was clipped by 4 bases and J by 0 bases; unmatched bases: 4. This CDR3 is 14 amino acids long. The CDR3 bases are TGCGCCAGCAGCGAACAGGGGACCTCCTACGAGCAGTACTTC. Encoded protein: CASSEQGTSYEQYF.

The chain employs TRBV11-2 and TRBJ2-4; the match to TRBD2 covers 7 bases. This CDR3 has 14 residues. Germline V CDR1 and CDR2: SGHAT, FQNNGV. The V and J ends lost 5 bases and 9 bases, in that order; junction bases with no gene match: 10. The CDR3 is CASSRIAGRAIQYF. The CDR3, as DNA: TGTGCCAGCAGCCGCATAGCGGGTAGAGCCATTCAGTACTTC.

CDR3 DNA: TGTGCCAGCTCGATGGCCTCCGTCCAGCATTTT. Residues: CASSMASVQHF. The chain is built from TRBV19 and TRBJ1-5, with no clear D. The CDR3 loop spans 11 amino acids. The germline V and J ends were trimmed by 9 bases and 12 bases, with 15 bases remaining between them. Germline V gene sequence: CDR1 LNHDA, CDR2 SQIVND (reference sequence).

CDR3 nucleotides: TGTGCCAGCAGTTTTTCACTAGTTTACAATGAGCAGTTCTTC. Translated, it gives CASSFSLVYNEQFF. The chain uses TRBV28 and TRBJ2-1; maybe TRBD2 (5 bases). With 3 bases removed from V and 4 bases from J, the gap between germline ends came to 10 bases. Germline V CDR1 and CDR2: MDHEN, SYDVKM. CDR3 length: 14 amino acids.

This clone was seen once. The chain employs TRBV7-9 and TRBJ2-1; TRBD2 aligns across 8 bases. CDR1 and CDR2 (germline): SEHNR, FQNEAQ (reference sequence). Trimming cost V 1 base and J 5 bases; bases outside gene matches: 10. The CDR3 covers 17 residues. The DNA of the CDR3 is TGTGCCAGCAGCTTAGGAACCATAGCGGGAAGTGACAATGAGCAGTTCTTC. This encodes CASSLGTIAGSDNEQFF.

The rearrangement joins TRBV19 to TRBJ2-7; a weak D match, TRBD1 (5 bases). Germline CDR1 LNHDA, CDR2 SQIVND (reference sequence). The CDR3 has 14 amino acids. Deletions cut 3 bases from V and 5 bases from J, with 14 bases between. The CDR3 DNA follows: TGTGCCAGTAGTATGGGTGGCAGGGTGGACGAGCAGTACTTC. Translation: CASSMGGRVDEQYF.

The chain joins TRBV7-2 to TRBJ2-3; D ambiguous. V lost 8 bases, J lost 0 bases, and 12 bases lay in between. The CDR3 contains 14 residues. The germline CDR1 and CDR2 sequences are SGHTA and FQGNSA. CDR3 coding DNA: TGTGCCAGCCAAGCGAGACTTAGCACAGATACGCAGTATTTT. It specifies CASQARLSTDTQYF.